This passage covers 14 T cell receptor beta chains from one sample sequenced in a study of post-analysis software for immune sequencing data. Study outcomes and limitations: In patients, about 5 TRBV segments were more frequent than in controls, with TRBV5-6, TRBV5-1 and TRBV20-1 among them.

The TCR beta cDNA libraries carried unique molecular identifiers. MiXCR, applied by TCRdb to the PCR reads, yields one record per CDR3 protein. The sample has around 190,000 distinct CDR3 sequences, approximately 30% seen once. No antigen has been identified for these receptors. The sample was blood. These receptors originate from a girl aged 2 to 17 with multiple sclerosis.

Turning to this clonotype: A much larger clone lies a single base off, so this may be a read error. The CDR3 reads CVSSPDPPGYNEQFF. The CDR3 DNA reads as TGTGTCAGCAGCCCCGACCCCCCAGGCTACAATGAGCAGTTCTTC. The chain joins TRBV16 to TRBJ2-1; D not certain. The CDR3 extends over 15 amino acids. The germline CDR1 and CDR2 sequences are KGHSY and FQNENV.

The rearrangement joins TRBV28 to TRBJ1-6; TRBD1 agrees at 10 bases. The V and J ends lost 4 bases and 10 bases, in that order; junction bases with no gene match: 13. The CDR3 is 17 amino acids. CDR1 is MDHEN and CDR2 is SYDVKM in the germline V gene. CDR3 sequence reads: CASSSRDRGWVGSPLHF. The CDR3 bases are TGTGCCAGCAGTTCTCGGGACAGGGGATGGGTCGGGTCACCCCTCCACTTT.

Worth noting for this clonotype: The germline gene is not matched at one end of the junction; a read error may be the cause. The chain links TRBV20-1 to TRBJ2-5; perhaps TRBD2 as D (6 bases). CDR1 DFQATT and CDR2 SNEGSKA come from the germline V gene (reference sequence). CDR3 length equals 14 residues. CDR3 residues: CSARDLERRETRYF. CDR3 nucleotides: TGCAGTGCTAGGGATCTCGAGCGGAGGGAGACCCGGTACTTC.

This clonotype was observed at least ten times. The chain combines TRBV5-1 with TRBJ2-7, with a weak D call TRBD1 (5 bases). The germline V gene has CDR1 SGHRS and CDR2 YFSETQ. The CDR3 is made up of 15 amino acids. The germline V and J ends were trimmed by 2 bases and 3 bases, with 15 bases remaining between them. The chain's CDR3 is CASSFRVLNGYEQYF. The CDR3 DNA follows: TGCGCCAGCAGCTTCAGGGTTCTTAATGGCTACGAGCAGTACTTC.

The chain combines TRBV21-1 with TRBJ2-1; the table's D gene call, TRBD2, was not cross checked with the DNA. TRBV21-1 is recorded as a pseudogene. This CDR3 is 22 amino acids long. CDR3 in amino acids: CASSKAFEREWASGRDGNEQFF. For the CDR3, the DNA is TGTGCCAGCAGCAAAGCATTTGAGAGGGAGTGGGCTAGCGGGAGGGACGGGAATGAGCAGTTCTTC.

At least ten counts were recorded for this clonotype. V gene TRBV28 combines with J gene TRBJ2-1, with D uncertain. V shed 5 bases and J shed 0 bases, with 8 bases lying between them. CDR3 length equals 14 residues. Germline CDR1 and CDR2: MDHEN and SYDVKM. The CDR3 loop reads CASSTPGSYNEQFF. CDR3 in DNA: TGTGCCAGCAGTACCCCGGGCTCCTACAATGAGCAGTTCTTC.

The chain employs TRBV7-9 and TRBJ1-1, with 7 bases aligning to TRBD1. Trimming cost V 11 bases and J 0 bases; bases outside gene matches: 9. Looked up from germline, CDR1 is SEHNR and CDR2 is FQNEAQ (reference sequence). The CDR3 loop spans 14 amino acids. The CDR3 DNA reads as TGTGCCGGAGCCCGGGACAGCCTGAACACTGAAGCTTTCTTT. It is translated as CAGARDSLNTEAFF.

At least ten counts were recorded for this clonotype. This chain uses TRBV29-1 with TRBJ2-7; D unclear. The CDR3 extends over 12 amino acids. In germline, CDR1 is SQVTM, CDR2 ANQGSEA. Trimming shortened V by 4 bases and J by 6 bases, and 13 bases separated the two germline ends. In DNA, the CDR3 is TGCAGCGTTGGGGTGGGAACTGGCGAGCAGTACTTC. Its translation: CSVGVGTGEQYF.

This rearrangement joins TRBV7-8 to TRBJ2-2, with D tentatively TRBD1 (6 bases). Germline V lookup: CDR1 SGHVS, CDR2 FQNEAQ. The CDR3 loop spans 16 amino acids. Trimming left V 1 base short and J 0 bases short, with 9 bases between. CDR3 loop: CASSLDEGANTGELFF. The CDR3 DNA reads as TGTGCCAGCAGCTTAGACGAGGGGGCGAACACCGGGGAGCTGTTTTTT.

The chain couples TRBV3-1 to TRBJ2-1; D gene unclear. The end of the DNA fits TRBJ2-7 better, so the J call may be wrong. CDR3 length: 14 residues. The germline V gene has CDR1 LGHDT and CDR2 YNNKEL (reference sequence). The CDR3 spells CASSQDVGYNEQYF. CDR3 bases: TGTGCCAGCAGCCAAGATGTGGGTTACAATGAGCAGTACTTC.

The sample holds many counts of this clonotype. This chain links TRBV6-6 with TRBJ2-3; 10 bases match TRBD2. Trimming cost V 5 bases and J 8 bases; bases outside gene matches: 13. Germline V gene sequence: CDR1 MNHNY, CDR2 SVGAGI (reference sequence). CDR3 length equals 16 residues. CDR3: CASSPLGLANPGTQYF. As DNA, the CDR3 is TGTGCCAGCAGTCCCCTGGGACTAGCGAATCCTGGTACGCAGTATTTT.

There are many counts of this clonotype. The chain employs TRBV20-1 and TRBJ2-7; 12 bases are shared with TRBD2. The V gene end was trimmed by 3 bases and the J gene end by 4 bases; junction bases not matched to a gene: 7. CDR1 DFQATT and CDR2 SNEGSKA come from the germline V gene (reference sequence). The CDR3 spans 15 residues. CDR3 in DNA: TGCAGTGCTAGCCTCCTAGCGGGAGGGCCGTACGAGCAGTACTTC. Translation gives CSASLLAGGPYEQYF.

This clonotype came up once. An end of the junction differs from the germline gene, which may be a read error. This chain uses TRBV20-1 with TRBJ2-3; 11 bases align to TRBD2. The CDR3 length is 16 residues. From germline, CDR1 is DFQATT and CDR2 SNEGSKA (reference sequence). This CDR3 is CSATSGGKGGRNTRYF. For the CDR3, the DNA is TGCAGTGCCACTAGCGGGGGAAAAGGAGGGAGAAATACGCGGTATTTT.

There are many counts of this clonotype. The chain links TRBV25-1 to TRBJ2-7, with D possibly TRBD1 on 7 matching bases. The CDR3 contains 15 residues. The germline V gene has CDR1 MGHDK and CDR2 SYGVNS. The V gene lost 0 bases and the J gene lost 5 bases, with 14 bases spanning the gap. CDR3 protein: CASSEYWQGEDEQYF. CDR3 nucleotide sequence: TGTGCCAGCAGTGAATATTGGCAGGGGGAGGACGAGCAGTACTTC.